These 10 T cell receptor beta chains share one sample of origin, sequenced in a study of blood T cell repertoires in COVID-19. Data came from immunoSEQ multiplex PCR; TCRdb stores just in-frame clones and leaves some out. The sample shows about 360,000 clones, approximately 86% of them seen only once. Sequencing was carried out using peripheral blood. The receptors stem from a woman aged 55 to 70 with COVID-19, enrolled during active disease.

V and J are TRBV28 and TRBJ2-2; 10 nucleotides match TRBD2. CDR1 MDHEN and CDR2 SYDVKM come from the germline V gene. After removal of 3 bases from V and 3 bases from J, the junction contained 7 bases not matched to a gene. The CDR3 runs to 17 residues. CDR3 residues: CASSFSPLAGDTGELFF. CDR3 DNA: TGTGCCAGCAGTTTTTCCCCCCTAGCGGGGGACACCGGGGAGCTGTTTTTT. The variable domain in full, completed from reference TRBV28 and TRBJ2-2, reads DVKVTQSSRYLVKRTGEKVFLECVQDMDHENMFWYRQDPGLGLRLIYFSYDVKMKEKGDIPEGYSVSREKKERFSLILESASTNQTSMYLCASSFSPLAGDTGELFFGEGSRLTVL.

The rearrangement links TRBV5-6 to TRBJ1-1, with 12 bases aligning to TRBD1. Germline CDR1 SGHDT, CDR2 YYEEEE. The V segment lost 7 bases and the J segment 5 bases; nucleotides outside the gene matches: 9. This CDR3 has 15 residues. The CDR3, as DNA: TGTGCCAGCTCATGGGACAGGGGGCGAACAACTGAAGCTTTCTTT. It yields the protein CASSWDRGRTTEAFF.

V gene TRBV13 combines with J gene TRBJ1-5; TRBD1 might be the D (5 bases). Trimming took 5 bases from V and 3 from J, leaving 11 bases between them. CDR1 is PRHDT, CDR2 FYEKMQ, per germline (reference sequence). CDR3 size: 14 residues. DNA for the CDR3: TGTGCCAGCAGCCTCGGGACTTCCAATCAGCCCCAGCATTTT. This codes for CASSLGTSNQPQHF.

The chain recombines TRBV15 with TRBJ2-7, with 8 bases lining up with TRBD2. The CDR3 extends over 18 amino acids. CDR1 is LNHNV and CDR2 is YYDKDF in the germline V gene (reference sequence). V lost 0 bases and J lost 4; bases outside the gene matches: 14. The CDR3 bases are TGTGCCACCAGCAGAGATAGTATTGTCGATTCGGGGGGGTACGAGCAGTACTTC. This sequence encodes CATSRDSIVDSGGYEQYF. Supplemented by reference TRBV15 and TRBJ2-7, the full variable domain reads DAMVIQNPRYQVTQFGKPVTLSCSQTLNHNVMYWYQQKSSQAPKLLFHYYDKDFNNEADTPDNFQSRRPNTSFCFLDIRSPGLGDTAMYLCATSRDSIVDSGGYEQYFGPGTRLTVT.

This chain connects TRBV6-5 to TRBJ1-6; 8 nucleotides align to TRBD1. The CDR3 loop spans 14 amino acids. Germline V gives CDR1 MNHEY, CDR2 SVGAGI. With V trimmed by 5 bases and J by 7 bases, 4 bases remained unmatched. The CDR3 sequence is CASSQDRENSPLHF. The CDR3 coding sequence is TGTGCCAGCAGTCAGGACAGGGAAAATTCACCCCTCCACTTT.

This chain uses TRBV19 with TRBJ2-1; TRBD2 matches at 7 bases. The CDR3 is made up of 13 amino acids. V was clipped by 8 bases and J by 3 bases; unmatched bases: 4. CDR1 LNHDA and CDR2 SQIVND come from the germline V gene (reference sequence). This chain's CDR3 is CASRGGRYNEQFF. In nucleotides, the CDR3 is TGTGCCAGTCGCGGGGGTCGCTACAATGAGCAGTTCTTC.

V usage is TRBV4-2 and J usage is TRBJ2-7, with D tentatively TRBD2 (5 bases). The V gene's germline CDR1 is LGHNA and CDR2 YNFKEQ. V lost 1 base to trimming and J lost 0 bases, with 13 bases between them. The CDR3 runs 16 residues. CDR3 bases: TGTGCCAGCAGCCAAGGGCTGGGGAGAAACTCCTACGAGCAGTACTTC. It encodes CASSQGLGRNSYEQYF.

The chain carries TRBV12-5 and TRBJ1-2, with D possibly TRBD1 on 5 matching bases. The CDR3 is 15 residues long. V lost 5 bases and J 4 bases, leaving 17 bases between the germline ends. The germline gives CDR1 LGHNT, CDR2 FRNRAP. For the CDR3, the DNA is TGTGCTAGTGGTCAGTTTAAGGGGTCCAGCTATGGCTACACCTTC. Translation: CASGQFKGSSYGYTF.

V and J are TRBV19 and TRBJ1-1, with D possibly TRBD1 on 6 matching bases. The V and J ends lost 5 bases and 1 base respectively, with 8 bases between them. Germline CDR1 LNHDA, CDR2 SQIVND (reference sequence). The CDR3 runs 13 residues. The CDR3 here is CASSLTGNTEAFF. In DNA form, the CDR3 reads TGTGCCAGTAGTTTGACAGGGAACACTGAAGCTTTCTTT.

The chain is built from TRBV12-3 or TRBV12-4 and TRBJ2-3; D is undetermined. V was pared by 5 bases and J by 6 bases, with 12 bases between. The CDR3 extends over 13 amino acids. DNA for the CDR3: TGTGCCAGCAGTCCTCAGCTCGGGGATACGCAGTATTTT. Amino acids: CASSPQLGDTQYF.